The clone carrying this T cell receptor beta chain was counted between two and nine times. Trimming pared 7 bases from V and 1 base from J, leaving 12 bases between. The CDR3 has 14 amino acids. Looked up from germline, CDR1 is WNHNN and CDR2 is SYGVQD (reference sequence). These data belong to a study of blood T cells in healthy people across ages. The second PCR ran about 6 to 11 cycles with a sample-barcoded 5' primer and J-beta primers. TCRdb analysed the 5' RACE reads with MiXCR anew, one entry per CDR3 protein. The sample has 910,000 or so distinct CDR3 sequences, about 51% seen once. The sequencing input was blood. The gene calls are TRBV10-1 and TRBJ2-3, with D perhaps being TRBD1 or TRBD2 (5 bases each). The TCR comes from a woman in her fifties or sixties in good health. Written as DNA, the CDR3 is TGCGCCAGCACCCGGGACGGAGGCACAGATACGCAGTATTTT. This encodes CASTRDGGTDTQYF.